A single sample gave rise to the 18 T cell receptor beta chains below, sequenced in a study of human T cells and chemical hapten exposure (dated by TCRdb to about 2021). The time point label, as the study defines it: pre-sensitization, week 0. In the paper's terms, the treatment or condition label means: therapeutic diphenylcyclopropenone sensitization with weekly scalp DPC. Library preparation employed RACE. Sequencing took place on a NextSeq 500. TCRdb trimmed the raw reads at Q25, called clones with MiXCR and kept productive beta chains. Identical CDR3 proteins give one entry, which carries the most common genes and DNA. A total of 250,000 to 300,000 distinct CDR3 sequences appear in this sample, just under 8% of them only once. The ten largest clones take up roughly 1.2% of the sample. This sample comprised whole blood, obtained in connection with sensitization to the hapten diphenylcyclopropenone (DPC). The origin of the receptors is a man aged 18 to 35 with alopecia areata. Some clones in this sample may be carry-over from other donors' samples.

This clonotype was seen a few times. CDR3: CASSLATEQYV. CDR3 in DNA: TGTGCCAGCAGCTTGGCGACAGAGCAGTACGTC. The chain links TRBV5-6 to TRBJ2-7; D unresolved. CDR1 is SGHDT, CDR2 YYEEEE, per germline. Trimming removed 0 bases from V and 7 bases from J, with 5 bases in between. The CDR3 runs 11 residues.

V gene TRBV4-3 combines with J gene TRBJ2-5; weak D call: TRBD2 (7 bases). The CDR3 consists of 15 residues. Trimming removed 4 bases from V and 5 bases from J, with 17 bases in between. From germline, CDR1 is LGHNA and CDR2 YSLEER. The CDR3 loop is CASSRTGGPGETQYF. The CDR3 DNA sequence: TGCGCCAGCAGCCGCACCGGGGGGCCGGGGGAGACCCAGTACTTC.

This clonotype was detected a few times. This chain uses TRBV5-1 with TRBJ2-1, with a possible D match to TRBD1 (5 bases). The germline V and J ends were trimmed by 5 bases and 5 bases, with 11 bases remaining between them. The CDR3 runs to 13 residues. The germline CDR1 and CDR2 sequences are SGHRS and YFSETQ. CDR3 nucleotide sequence: TGCGCCAGCAGGTCCGGACAAAACAATGAGCAGTTCTTC. Protein product: CASRSGQNNEQFF.

The sample holds a few counts of this clonotype. This chain uses TRBV14 with TRBJ2-7; 8 bases are shared with TRBD1. CDR3 length: 17 residues. V trimming: 0 bases; J trimming: 5 bases; junction bases outside the gene matches: 12. Germline V gene lookup returns CDR1 SGHDN and CDR2 FVKESK. The CDR3 loop is CASSQESFRGRVHEQYF. The DNA of the CDR3 is TGTGCCAGCAGCCAAGAGAGTTTCAGGGGGCGCGTCCACGAGCAGTACTTC.

This sequence joins TRBV7-9 and TRBJ1-1; 9 bases are a match to TRBD1. Germline V gene data show CDR1 as SEHNR and CDR2 as FQNEAQ (reference sequence). V was pared by 0 bases and J by 7 bases, with 3 bases of the junction left unmatched. This CDR3 spans 14 amino acids. CDR3 bases: TGTGCCAGCAGCTTAGCCACAGGGGGCGGTGAAGCTTTCTTT. It codes for CASSLATGGGEAFF. Based on the CDR3 plus reference TRBV7-9 and TRBJ1-1, the full variable domain is DTGVSQNPRHKITKRGQNVTFRCDPISEHNRLYWYRQTLGQGPEFLTYFQNEAQLEKSRLLSDRFSAERPKGSFSTLEIQRTEQGDSAMYLCASSLATGGGEAFFGQGTRLTVV.

This clonotype has a handful of counts. V and J are TRBV24-1 and TRBJ2-1; D uncertain. Germline CDR1 reads KGHDR; CDR2 reads SFDVKD. The V gene lost 1 base and the J gene lost 4 bases, with 13 bases spanning the gap. The CDR3 is 16 residues long. This chain's CDR3 is CATSDLSVEAYNEQFF. CDR3 DNA sequence: TGTGCCACCAGTGATTTAAGCGTAGAAGCTTACAATGAGCAGTTCTTC.

This clonotype turned up a few times. This rearrangement joins TRBV9 to TRBJ2-2; 9 nucleotides match TRBD1. The length of the CDR3 is 17 residues. Germline loops: CDR1 SGDLS, CDR2 YYNGEE. Unmatched junction bases numbered 10, after V lost 1 base and J lost 6 bases. The CDR3 DNA reads TGTGCCAGCAGCGTACCGAGGACAGGGGATGGAGCCGGGGAGCTGTTTTTT. It specifies CASSVPRTGDGAGELFF.

This clonotype has a count of ten or more. In DNA form, the CDR3 reads TGTGCCAGCAGTTTGTGGGGATTTAATCAGCCCCAGCATTTT. Translation: CASSLWGFNQPQHF. The rearrangement joins TRBV12-3 or TRBV12-4 to TRBJ1-5; the D is unclear. The CDR3 sequence is 14 residues long. The germline V and J ends were trimmed by 3 bases and 4 bases, with 10 bases remaining between them.

This clonotype was seen repeatedly, ten times or more. The CDR3 loop is CASSFCEQFF. CDR3 nucleotide sequence: TGTGCCAGCAGTTTCTGTGAGCAGTTCTTC. The V gene is TRBV6-2 or TRBV6-3, the J gene TRBJ2-1; no firm D call. CDR1 is MNHEY and CDR2 is SVGEGT in the germline V gene. There are 10 residues in the CDR3. V gave up 4 bases and J gave up 9 bases, with 4 bases separating them.

This clonotype was found a few times. The V gene is TRBV5-5, the J gene TRBJ1-3, with D hard to call. Germline CDR1 and CDR2: SGHKS and YYEKEE (reference sequence). The ends were cut back, 1 base at V and 0 bases at J, with 11 bases in the middle. This CDR3 is built from 16 residues. The CDR3 loop is CASSLLLITSGNTIYF. DNA of the CDR3: TGTGCCAGCAGCTTGTTGCTGATAACCTCTGGAAACACCATATATTTT.

This clonotype has more than one count but fewer than ten. This chain connects TRBV9 to TRBJ2-2; TRBD1 matches at 10 bases. J lost 7 bases, V lost 1 base, and 10 bases had no gene match. Germline CDR1 is SGDLS and CDR2 is YYNGEE. The CDR3 is 17 amino acids. CDR3 DNA sequence: TGTGCCAGCAGCGTAACTCGGGACAGGGGTTCCAACGGGGAGCTGTTTTTT. As protein: CASSVTRDRGSNGELFF.

This clonotype has only a few counts. The chain recombines TRBV7-2 with TRBJ2-1; 9 bases are a match to TRBD2. The V and J ends lost 4 bases and 7 bases, in that order; junction bases with no gene match: 8. The germline V gene encodes CDR1 SGHTA and CDR2 FQGNSA. The CDR3 loop spans 15 amino acids. The CDR3 loop reads CASSSDASGTNEQFF. The CDR3 coding sequence is TGTGCCAGCAGCTCCGATGCTAGCGGGACAAATGAGCAGTTCTTC.

Only a few counts were recorded for this clonotype. The chain has TRBV29-1 and TRBJ1-1, with 7 positions matching TRBD1. Germline V gene lookup returns CDR1 SQVTM and CDR2 ANQGSEA. The ends lost 7 bases at V and 4 bases at J; junction bases unmatched: 3. CDR3 size: 11 residues. CDR3 in amino acids: CSAGGSTEAFF. The CDR3 nucleotides read TGCAGCGCAGGGGGAAGCACTGAAGCTTTCTTT.

This sequence joins TRBV12-3 or TRBV12-4 and TRBJ1-1, with D possibly being TRBD1 (5 bases). This CDR3 has 16 amino acids. The germline V and J ends were trimmed by 6 bases and 1 base, with 18 bases remaining between them. The CDR3 DNA reads TGTGCCAGCAGCCCAATGAGGGGAAAGGAGAACACTGAAGCTTTCTTT. Protein: CASSPMRGKENTEAFF.

V usage is TRBV6-2 or TRBV6-3 and J usage is TRBJ1-2, with D possibly matching TRBD1 (5 bases). Trimming removed 10 bases from V and 1 base from J, with 13 bases in between. The CDR3 sequence is 13 residues long. Germline V CDR1 and CDR2: MNHEY, SVGEGT. CDR3 sequence (DNA): TGTGCCACCCTTCGGGGGGTTAACTATGGCTACACCTTC. Translating gives CATLRGVNYGYTF.

V and J are TRBV7-8 and TRBJ2-3, with D uncertain. The CDR3 contains 14 residues. Trimming left V 4 bases short and J 1 base short, with 9 bases between. The germline V gene has CDR1 SGHVS and CDR2 FQNEAQ. The CDR3 here is CASSSQLGTDTQYF. DNA for the CDR3: TGTGCCAGCAGCTCCCAGTTAGGCACAGATACGCAGTATTTT.

This clonotype has ten or more counts. CDR3 bases: TGTGCCAGCAGCTTATATTCGGACAAGGGAGGGGAGCTGTTTTTT. It yields the protein CASSLYSDKGGELFF. This rearrangement joins TRBV7-3 to TRBJ2-2; D might be TRBD1 (5 bases). V lost 2 bases and J lost 8, with 15 bases in between. Per the germline V gene, CDR1 is SGHTA and CDR2 is FQGTGA. This CDR3 has 15 residues.

The chain is built from TRBV4-1 and TRBJ1-5; maybe TRBD1 (6 bases). V was shortened by 3 bases and J by 9 bases, with 12 bases between the two germline ends. In germline, CDR1 is MGHRA, CDR2 YSYEKL. The CDR3 is 13 residues long. The CDR3 DNA reads as TGCGCCAGCAGCCACCTGAAACAGGGGCCCCAGCATTTT. Its translation is CASSHLKQGPQHF.